The 22 T cell receptor beta chains below come from one sample, sequenced in a study of shared clonotypes between healthy human individuals. TCRdb keeps only in-frame clones here, not all; method: immunoSEQ multiplex PCR. The table has about 2,200,000 clones, roughly 91% seen once. CD45RO-negative, CCR7-positively selected cells formed the naive CD8 fraction, excluding terminally differentiated effector memory CD45RA+ cells. The sequenced material came from naive CD8+ T cells from PBMCs. The receptors come from a man younger than 35 in good health. Some clones in this sample may be carry-over from other donors' samples.

The chain has TRBV28 and TRBJ1-1, with no clear D. The V end was cut by 2 bases, the J end by 1 base, with 5 bases between. From germline, CDR1 is MDHEN and CDR2 SYDVKM. The CDR3 is 13 amino acids. CDR3 coding DNA: TGTGCCAGCAGTTTAGAAGGGAACACTGAAGCTTTCTTT. This encodes CASSLEGNTEAFF.

This chain uses TRBV9 with TRBJ2-1; TRBD2 agrees at 13 bases. The CDR3 covers 17 residues. CDR1 and CDR2 (germline): SGDLS, YYNGEE. The V gene end was trimmed by 4 bases and the J gene end by 8 bases; junction bases not matched to a gene: 12. The chain's CDR3 is CASSPYRGLAGTHEQFF. The CDR3 DNA is TGTGCCAGCAGCCCATACAGGGGACTAGCGGGGACACATGAGCAGTTCTTC. The complete variable domain, with remaining parts taken from reference TRBV9 and TRBJ2-1, reads DSGVTQTPKHLITATGQRVTLRCSPRSGDLSVYWYQQSLDQGLQFLIQYYNGEERAKGNILERFSAQQFPDLHSELNLSSLELGDSALYFCASSPYRGLAGTHEQFFGPGTRLTVL.

This clone has more than one count but fewer than ten. V usage is TRBV28 and J usage is TRBJ2-5; D gene ambiguous. Germline V gene data show CDR1 as MDHEN and CDR2 as SYDVKM. CDR3 size: 15 residues. Trimming took off 2 bases at V and 4 bases at J, with 14 bases between the two ends. CDR3 DNA: TGTGCCAGCAGTTTAATGTGGCAGTCGTTAGAGACCCAGTACTTC. Residues: CASSLMWQSLETQYF.

The genes are TRBV7-6 and TRBJ2-5; no clear D gene. Deletions cut 3 bases from V and 4 bases from J, with 15 bases between. The CDR3 is 15 residues long. Germline CDR1 reads SGHVS; CDR2 reads FNYEAQ. The CDR3 reads CASSFLARPRETQYF. CDR3 in DNA: TGTGCCAGCAGCTTTTTGGCTAGACCCAGAGAGACCCAGTACTTC.

V and J are TRBV2 and TRBJ2-7, with D possibly called TRBD1 or TRBD2 (5 bases each). Germline loops: CDR1 SNHLY, CDR2 FYNNEI. V was trimmed by 8 bases and J by 5 bases, leaving 19 bases between them. The CDR3 runs 14 residues. CDR3 nucleotide sequence: TGTGCCAGCGGGACCCCGGGCCAAGGGAACGAGCAGTACTTC. Amino acid sequence: CASGTPGQGNEQYF.

The J gene is TRBJ2-7, the V gene TRBV5-6; D is possibly TRBD2 (5 bases). The CDR3 extends over 14 amino acids. Germline V gene sequence: CDR1 SGHDT, CDR2 YYEEEE. Deletions cut 2 bases from V and 5 bases from J, with 14 bases between. The CDR3 is CASSFAGSHHEQYF. DNA of the CDR3: TGTGCCAGCAGCTTCGCGGGTAGTCACCACGAGCAGTACTTC.

This clone has just one count. CDR3 nucleotide sequence: TGTGCCAGCACCGCCGGGACAGGGTTCAATGAGCAGTTCTTC. Translated: CASTAGTGFNEQFF. The chain is built from TRBV11-1 and TRBJ2-1, with 9 bases aligning to TRBD1. J lost 6 bases, V lost 7 bases, and 7 bases had no gene match. Germline V lookup: CDR1 SGHAT, CDR2 FQDESV (reference sequence). CDR3 length: 14 residues.

This clone showed up just once. The same CDR3 is also encoded by other DNA sequences in this sample. The CDR3 DNA follows: TGCAGCGTTGAGTCCGGCCTTAGCTACGAGCAGTACTTC. Its protein is CSVESGLSYEQYF. V gene TRBV29-1 combines with J gene TRBJ2-7; D is unresolved. The CDR3 is 13 residues long. Trimming took 3 bases from V and 3 from J, leaving 12 bases between them. Per germline, CDR1 SQVTM and CDR2 ANQGSEA.

The chain carries TRBV19 and TRBJ1-4; D uncertain. Germline V gives CDR1 LNHDA, CDR2 SQIVND (reference sequence). There are 13 residues in the CDR3. V gave up 2 bases and J gave up 15 bases, with 16 bases separating them. The chain's CDR3 is CASSITIRKGLFF. The CDR3, as DNA: TGTGCCAGTAGTATAACTATTCGGAAGGGATTGTTTTTT.

This chain connects TRBV6-6 to TRBJ2-7, with D tentatively TRBD1 (5 bases). This CDR3 comprises 14 residues. Trimming cost V 6 bases and J 0 bases, with 12 bases left between them. Germline-derived CDR1 and CDR2 are MNHNY and SVGAGI (reference sequence). The CDR3 loop is CASRQTASSYEQYF. CDR3 coding DNA: TGTGCCAGCAGACAGACAGCATCCTCCTACGAGCAGTACTTC.

The gene calls are TRBV6-1 and TRBJ1-3; 7 nucleotides match TRBD1. V trimming: 3 bases; J trimming: 4 bases; junction bases outside the gene matches: 6. CDR3 size: 15 residues. Germline-derived CDR1 and CDR2 are MNHNS and SASEGT. The CDR3 sequence: CASSDRDRGGNTIYF. In DNA form, the CDR3 reads TGTGCCAGCAGTGACCGGGACAGAGGAGGAAACACCATATATTTT.

This chain joins TRBV27 and TRBJ2-1; 10 nucleotides line up with TRBD2. V was clipped by 4 bases and J by 5 bases; unmatched bases: 2. Germline V gives CDR1 MNHEY, CDR2 SMNVEV (reference sequence). The CDR3 runs 14 residues. The CDR3 protein is CASSSLAGDNEQFF. The CDR3 DNA follows: TGTGCCAGCAGTTCTCTAGCGGGGGACAATGAGCAGTTCTTC.

With regard to this clone: This specimen includes other DNA sequences encoding the same CDR3. CDR3 in DNA: TGTGCTAGTGGTTTGGGGGTTGAGCAGTTCTTC. This translates into CASGLGVEQFF. The V gene is TRBV12-5, the J gene TRBJ2-1; D is uncertain. CDR1 and CDR2 from the germline V gene are LGHNT and FRNRAP. V lost 1 base, J lost 9 bases, and 4 bases lay in between. CDR3 size: 11 residues.

The rearrangement links TRBV27 to TRBJ2-7, with D unresolved. The CDR3 length is 12 residues. CDR1 MNHEY and CDR2 SMNVEV come from the germline V gene (reference sequence). Trimming cost V 3 bases and J 5 bases, with 8 bases left between them. The DNA of the CDR3 is TGTGCCAGCAGTTTTTCAGCAGACGAGCAGTACTTC. Translation gives CASSFSADEQYF.

Only a few counts were recorded for this clone. The chain combines TRBV2 with TRBJ2-7; no clear D gene. There are 10 residues in the CDR3. V shed 8 bases and J shed 3 bases, with 5 bases lying between them. Per germline, CDR1 SNHLY and CDR2 FYNNEI. CDR3 protein: CASQVYEQYF. DNA for the CDR3: TGTGCCAGCCAAGTCTACGAGCAGTACTTC.

The genes are TRBV5-6 and TRBJ1-2, with D possibly being TRBD1 (5 bases). Germline lookup yields CDR1 SGHDT and CDR2 YYEEEE. The V and J ends lost 7 bases and 8 bases respectively, with 12 bases between them. The CDR3 length is 11 residues. This CDR3 is CASGDARGYTF. The CDR3 DNA sequence: TGTGCCAGCGGGGACGCCCGGGGCTACACCTTC.

This clone was detected only once. J is TRBJ2-2 and V is TRBV11-3, with D possibly being TRBD1 (6 bases). Germline assignment: CDR1 SGHNT and CDR2 YENEEA. Trimming took 0 bases from V and 2 from J, leaving 13 bases between them. This CDR3 has 17 amino acids. Here the CDR3 DNA reads TGTGCCAGCAGCTTAGATCGGTTACAGGGTAACACCGGGGAGCTGTTTTTT. Amino acid sequence: CASSLDRLQGNTGELFF. The variable domain in full, with the rest retrieved from reference TRBV11-3 and TRBJ2-2, is EAGVVQSPRYKIIEKKQPVAFWCNPISGHNTLYWYLQNLGQGPELLIRYENEEAVDDSQLPKDRFSAERLKGVDSTLKIQPAELGDSAVYLCASSLDRLQGNTGELFFGEGSRLTVL.

This chain joins TRBV7-6 and TRBJ2-2; TRBD2 is a possible D gene (5 bases). Deletions cut 5 bases from V and 3 bases from J, with 10 bases between. The CDR3 length is 14 residues. Germline CDR1 SGHVS, CDR2 FNYEAQ. In DNA form, the CDR3 reads TGTGCCAGCAGCCCACGAGGGTACACCGGGGAGCTGTTTTTT. Encoded protein: CASSPRGYTGELFF.

The rearrangement joins TRBV19 to TRBJ2-1; the D is unclear. Trimming took off 1 base at V and 10 bases at J, with 17 bases between the two ends. This CDR3 is built from 15 residues. Germline lookup yields CDR1 LNHDA and CDR2 SQIVND (reference sequence). The CDR3: CASSIVSAWGGEQFF. In nucleotides, the CDR3 is TGTGCCAGTAGTATAGTGTCAGCCTGGGGTGGGGAGCAGTTCTTC.

The rearrangement links TRBV7-2 to TRBJ1-2; no firm D call. This CDR3 region has 13 residues. Trimming stripped 5 bases from V and 4 bases from J, with 11 bases between. Looked up from germline, CDR1 is SGHTA and CDR2 is FQGNSA. The CDR3 sequence is CASSQSVTYGYTF. CDR3 in DNA: TGTGCCAGCAGCCAGTCAGTAACCTATGGCTACACCTTC.

The chain links TRBV4-1 to TRBJ1-3; D may be TRBD1 (5 bases). The V and J ends lost 0 bases and 3 bases respectively, with 18 bases between them. This CDR3 comprises 18 residues. Per the germline V gene, CDR1 is MGHRA and CDR2 is YSYEKL. The CDR3: CASSQETVGRGGGNTIYF. As DNA, the CDR3 is TGCGCCAGCAGCCAAGAAACAGTTGGGAGGGGAGGTGGAAACACCATATATTTT.

The chain recombines TRBV5-4 with TRBJ1-2, with D possibly being TRBD1 (5 bases). The CDR3 spans 14 residues. V shed 3 bases and J shed 2 bases, with 11 bases lying between them. Germline V lookup: CDR1 SGHNT, CDR2 YYREEE (reference sequence). The CDR3 region has the DNA TGTGCCAGCAGCTACGGGACGGCCAACTATGGCTACACCTTC. It specifies CASSYGTANYGYTF.